Listed here are 25 T cell receptor beta chains from one sample, sequenced in a study of early T cells in non-severe SARS-CoV-2 infection. TCRdb re-called the 5' RACE reads through MiXCR, storing one row per CDR3 protein. The profile shows tens of thousands of distinct CDR3 sequences, 18% of them singletons. The source material was whole blood, sampled at baseline. These receptors were collected from an adult who was a healthcare worker with PCR-confirmed SARS-CoV-2 infection or an uninfected control (not recorded which).

This clonotype was observed many times. The V call is TRBV20-1, the J call TRBJ1-1; TRBD1 is a possible D gene (5 bases). The CDR3 runs to 12 residues. CDR1 and CDR2 from the germline V gene are DFQATT and SNEGSKA (reference sequence). The V gene lost 3 bases and the J gene lost 5 bases, with 10 bases spanning the gap. CDR3 coding DNA: TGCAGTGCTAGGTCACAGGAGACTGAAGCTTTCTTT. Residues: CSARSQETEAFF.

This clonotype was counted many times. The chain recombines TRBV2 with TRBJ2-1; 9 positions agree with TRBD2. CDR1 and CDR2 from the germline V gene are SNHLY and FYNNEI. V shed 1 base, J shed 4 bases, and the junction held 5 bases outside the gene matches. CDR3 length equals 16 residues. The DNA of the CDR3 is TGTGCCAGCAGTGAAGAGTTTGCGGGAGGGTACAATGAGCAGTTCTTC. Translating it yields CASSEEFAGGYNEQFF.

This clonotype was seen only a few times. The rearrangement uses TRBV6-1 and TRBJ2-7; D ambiguous. CDR3 length equals 11 residues. V was pared by 5 bases and J by 6 bases, with 8 bases between. Germline CDR1 is MNHNS and CDR2 is SASEGT. In DNA, the CDR3 is TGTGCCAGCAGTCACCCCTCCGAGCAGTACTTC. Its translation: CASSHPSEQYF.

The genes are TRBV29-1 and TRBJ2-7; unclear D gene. The germline V and J ends were trimmed by 5 bases and 0 bases, with 11 bases remaining between them. The CDR3 extends over 13 amino acids. The germline V gene has CDR1 SQVTM and CDR2 ANQGSEA. CDR3 bases: TGCAGCGTTCGTTATAGGGACTCCTACGAGCAGTACTTC. This gives the protein CSVRYRDSYEQYF.

This clonotype was counted a few times. This rearrangement joins TRBV11-2 to TRBJ2-4; D perhaps matches TRBD2 (5 bases). Per the germline V gene, CDR1 is SGHAT and CDR2 is FQNNGV. This CDR3 comprises 11 residues. Trimming took 5 bases from V and 13 from J, leaving 12 bases between them. CDR3 in amino acids: CASSPGLAQYF. The CDR3 region has the DNA TGTGCCAGCAGCCCCGGCCTAGCCCAGTACTTC. The whole variable domain, filled in from reference TRBV11-2 and TRBJ2-4, reads EAGVAQSPRYKIIEKRQSVAFWCNPISGHATLYWYQQILGQGPKLLIQFQNNGVVDDSQLPKDRFSAERLKGVDSTLKIQPAKLEDSAVYLCASSPGLAQYFGAGTRLSVL.

The rearrangement uses TRBV15 and TRBJ1-6; no definite D call. The V end lost 0 bases, the J end lost 7 bases, and 7 bases lay between the germline ends. This CDR3 is built from 14 residues. Per the germline V gene, CDR1 is LNHNV and CDR2 is YYDKDF (reference sequence). The CDR3 DNA follows: TGTGCCACCAGCAGAGATTTCCAGAATTCACCCCTCCACTTT. Protein product: CATSRDFQNSPLHF.

J is TRBJ1-3 and V is TRBV10-1; weak D call: TRBD1 (6 bases). This CDR3 spans 14 amino acids. Germline V gene lookup returns CDR1 WNHNN and CDR2 SYGVQD (reference sequence). Trimming removed 10 bases from V and 0 bases from J, with 13 bases in between. CDR3: CATTSDSSGNTIYF. The CDR3 DNA sequence: TGCGCCACCACCTCGGACAGCTCTGGAAACACCATATATTTT.

The sample holds a few counts of this clonotype. The V gene is TRBV6-1, the J gene TRBJ2-1, with TRBD1 matching 7 bases. The CDR3 sequence is 12 residues long. The junction had 4 bases not matched to a gene; V was cut back by 6 bases and J by 8 bases. The germline V gene has CDR1 MNHNS and CDR2 SASEGT. CDR3 loop: CASRETGDEQFF. As DNA, the CDR3 is TGTGCCAGCAGGGAAACAGGGGATGAGCAGTTCTTC.

This clonotype was picked up many times. The chain has TRBV29-1 and TRBJ2-3, with D maybe TRBD2 (5 bases). V was cut by 4 bases and J by 2 bases, with 13 bases left in between. The CDR3 has 14 amino acids. Germline V gives CDR1 SQVTM, CDR2 ANQGSEA. The CDR3: CSVVYLGDTDTQYF. CDR3 coding DNA: TGCAGCGTTGTGTACCTGGGAGACACAGATACGCAGTATTTT.

The J gene is TRBJ2-1, the V gene TRBV6-2 or TRBV6-3, with D hard to call. CDR3 length equals 14 residues. CDR1 and CDR2 from the germline V gene are MNHEY and SVGEGT. V lost 6 bases and J 8 bases, leaving 17 bases between the germline ends. DNA of the CDR3: TGTGCCAGCAGCGGCTTCTGGGCGACACATGAGCAGTTCTTC. It translates to CASSGFWATHEQFF.

The J gene is TRBJ1-3, the V gene TRBV6-1, with D tentatively TRBD1 (6 bases). V lost 6 bases, J lost 0 bases, and 12 bases lay in between. This CDR3 comprises 15 residues. Germline values: CDR1 MNHNS, CDR2 SASEGT. CDR3 in amino acids: CASRPDRRSGNTIYF. The CDR3 DNA reads TGTGCCAGCAGACCCGACAGGCGCTCTGGAAACACCATATATTTT.

By share of the sample, this clonotype is medium-sized. This chain links TRBV10-3 with TRBJ2-5; no clear D gene. The CDR3 extends over 16 amino acids. CDR1 ENHRY and CDR2 SYGVKD come from the germline V gene. V was clipped by 0 bases and J by 5 bases, with 16 bases between them. In DNA form, the CDR3 reads TGTGCCATCAGTGAGTCGTGGACCCCCGGGCGGGAGACCCAGTACTTC. Translated, it gives CAISESWTPGRETQYF.

This clonotype was detected a few times. The junction and the germline gene differ at one end; a read error may be behind it. The V call is TRBV10-2, the J call TRBJ2-7, with 10 bases lining up with TRBD2. The CDR3 is 13 residues long. Germline CDR1 reads WSHSY; CDR2 reads SAAADI. Here the CDR3 reads CVSTSGIHHEQYF. Written as DNA, the CDR3 is TGCGTCAGCACTAGCGGGATACACCACGAGCAGTACTTC.

The chain employs TRBV11-2 and TRBJ2-1, with TRBD2 identical over 13 bases. The CDR3 extends over 15 amino acids. Trimming removed 1 base from V and 7 bases from J; junction bases left unmatched: 1. Germline V CDR1 and CDR2: SGHAT, FQNNGV. The CDR3 nucleotides are TGTGCCAGCAGCTTAGGGACTAGCGGGAGAAATGAGCAGTTCTTC. This encodes CASSLGTSGRNEQFF.

This clonotype was picked up a small number of times. The V call is TRBV7-6, the J call TRBJ2-7; D gene uncertain. The CDR3 is 13 residues long. Trimming took off 7 bases at V and 1 base at J, with 11 bases between the two ends. Germline loops: CDR1 SGHVS, CDR2 FNYEAQ. DNA of the CDR3: TGTGCCAGCACCCCCGACGGATCCTACGAGCAGTACTTC. The encoded protein is CASTPDGSYEQYF.

The J gene is TRBJ1-5, the V gene TRBV3-1; D gene uncertain. In germline, CDR1 is LGHDT, CDR2 YNNKEL (reference sequence). Trimming pared 8 bases from V and 0 bases from J, leaving 11 bases between. There are 14 residues in the CDR3. The CDR3 bases are TGTGCCAGCGGCAGGTTTGGTAGCAATCAGCCCCAGCATTTT. This gives the protein CASGRFGSNQPQHF.

This clonotype was counted a few times. The chain joins TRBV5-5 to TRBJ1-6, with D perhaps TRBD1 (5 bases). Germline CDR1 is SGHKS and CDR2 is YYEKEE (reference sequence). The CDR3 is made up of 18 amino acids. Trimming removed 0 bases from V and 8 bases from J, with 21 bases in between. The CDR3 spells CASSLVTRDWGSDSPLHF. Written as DNA, the CDR3 is TGTGCCAGCAGCTTGGTAACCCGGGACTGGGGTTCGGATTCACCCCTCCACTTT. Full variable domain (remainder filled in from reference TRBV5-5 and TRBJ1-6): DAGVTQSPTHLIKTRGQQVTLRCSPISGHKSVSWYQQVLGQGPQFIFQYYEKEERGRGNFPDRFSARQFPNYSSELNVNALLLGDSALYLCASSLVTRDWGSDSPLHFGNGTRLTVT.

This chain links TRBV7-2 with TRBJ2-7, with 7 bases lining up with TRBD1. CDR1 is SGHTA and CDR2 is FQGNSA in the germline V gene. This CDR3 has 13 residues. V was pared by 6 bases and J by 3 bases, with 5 bases of the junction left unmatched. The DNA of the CDR3 is TGTGCCAGCAGTAAAGACAGGGTCTACGAGCAGTACTTC. The encoded protein is CASSKDRVYEQYF.

J is TRBJ2-3 and V is TRBV4-3; tentatively, D is TRBD1 (5 bases). This CDR3 is 17 amino acids long. Per germline, CDR1 LGHNA and CDR2 YSLEER. Trimming removed 0 bases from V and 4 bases from J, with 17 bases in between. Here the CDR3 DNA reads TGCGCCAGCAGCCAAGATTCTCAGGGAATCCGGGCAGATACGCAGTATTTT. Its translation is CASSQDSQGIRADTQYF.

V and J are TRBV6-6 and TRBJ2-1; TRBD1 agrees at 7 bases. J lost 9 bases, V lost 4 bases, and 0 bases had no gene match. The CDR3 covers 11 residues. CDR1 and CDR2 (germline): MNHNY, SVGAGI (reference sequence). CDR3 nucleotides: TGTGCCAGCAGTTCAGGGGGTGAGCAGTTCTTC. This codes for CASSSGGEQFF.

The chain couples TRBV14 to TRBJ2-1, with 8 bases that match TRBD2. Germline CDR1 reads SGHDN; CDR2 reads FVKESK. The CDR3 is 14 residues long. The V gene end was trimmed by 6 bases and the J gene end by 9 bases; junction bases not matched to a gene: 10. CDR3: CASRTGGAFAEQFF. The CDR3, as DNA: TGTGCCAGCAGAACGGGGGGGGCCTTTGCTGAGCAGTTCTTC.

This clonotype was detected a few times. DNA of the CDR3: TGTGCCAGCAGCCGAGACACGGGCCCCCACTTCGGTCTCACCTTC. Translation gives CASSRDTGPHFGLTF. The genes are TRBV14 and TRBJ1-2, with no clear D. Trimming pared 4 bases from V and 13 bases from J, leaving 25 bases between. The germline V gene encodes CDR1 SGHDN and CDR2 FVKESK. The CDR3 has 15 residues.

The CDR3 region has the DNA TGCGCCAGCAGCCAAGAGCCGGGGATCGATACGCAGTATTTT. Amino acid sequence: CASSQEPGIDTQYF. This rearrangement joins TRBV4-1 to TRBJ2-3; D possibly corresponds to TRBD2 (5 bases). This CDR3 has 14 residues. In germline, CDR1 is MGHRA, CDR2 YSYEKL. V was shortened by 0 bases and J by 6 bases, with 10 bases between the two germline ends.

The V and J genes are TRBV27 and TRBJ2-7; TRBD2 matches 10 bases. The CDR3 has 14 amino acids. V lost 5 bases to trimming and J lost 3 bases; unmatched junction nucleotides: 4. Per the germline V gene, CDR1 is MNHEY and CDR2 is SMNVEV (reference sequence). As DNA, the CDR3 is TGTGCCAGCAGTCGGACTAGCGGATTCTACGAGCAGTACTTC. This sequence encodes CASSRTSGFYEQYF.

In DNA, the CDR3 is TGTGCCAGCAGCTCAGCGGGACGCATAGGAGAGACCCAGTACTTC. It is translated as CASSSAGRIGETQYF. The V call is TRBV5-4, the J call TRBJ2-5; TRBD2 matches 7 bases. With 3 bases clipped from V and 4 bases from J, the junction kept 9 bases outside the gene matches. CDR3 length equals 15 residues. Germline V lookup: CDR1 SGHNT, CDR2 YYREEE (reference sequence).